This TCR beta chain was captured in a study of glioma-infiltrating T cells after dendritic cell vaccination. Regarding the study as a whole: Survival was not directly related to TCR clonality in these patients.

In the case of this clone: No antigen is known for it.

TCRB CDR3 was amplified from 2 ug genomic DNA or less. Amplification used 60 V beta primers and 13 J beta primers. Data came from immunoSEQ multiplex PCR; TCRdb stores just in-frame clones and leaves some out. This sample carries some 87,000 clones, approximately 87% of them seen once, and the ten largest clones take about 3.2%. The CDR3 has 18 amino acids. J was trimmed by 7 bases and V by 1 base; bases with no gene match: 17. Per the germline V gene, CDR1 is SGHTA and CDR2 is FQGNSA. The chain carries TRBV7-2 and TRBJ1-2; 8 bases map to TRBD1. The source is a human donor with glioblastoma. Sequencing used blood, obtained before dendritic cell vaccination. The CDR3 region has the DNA TGTGCCAGCAGCTTAGAACAGGGGGGTTCCCAACTTCAATTTGGCTACACCTTC. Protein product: CASSLEQGGSQLQFGYTF.